The entry below gives a single T cell receptor beta chain sequence along with its context. The entry originates in a study of T-cell reconstitution after alpha-beta-depleted transplantation in children. The library targeted TCRbeta and was prepared with unique molecular identifiers. One entry per CDR3 protein, called by TCRdb with MiXCR from the PCR reads. This table holds hundreds of thousands of distinct CDR3 sequences, around 17% found once. V was cut by 4 bases and J by 0 bases, with 8 bases left in between. Germline values: CDR1 SGDLS, CDR2 YYNGEE. The CDR3 runs 15 residues. This sequence was found in a human donor who donated a stem cell graft to a child with acute myeloid leukemia. The J gene is TRBJ2-6, the V gene TRBV9; D perhaps matches TRBD1 (6 bases). This specimen was PBMCs from the stem cell graft donor, taken from the stem cell graft. The CDR3 region is CASSTGSSGANVLTF. CDR3 DNA sequence: TGTGCCAGCAGCACAGGGAGCTCTGGGGCCAACGTCCTGACTTTC.